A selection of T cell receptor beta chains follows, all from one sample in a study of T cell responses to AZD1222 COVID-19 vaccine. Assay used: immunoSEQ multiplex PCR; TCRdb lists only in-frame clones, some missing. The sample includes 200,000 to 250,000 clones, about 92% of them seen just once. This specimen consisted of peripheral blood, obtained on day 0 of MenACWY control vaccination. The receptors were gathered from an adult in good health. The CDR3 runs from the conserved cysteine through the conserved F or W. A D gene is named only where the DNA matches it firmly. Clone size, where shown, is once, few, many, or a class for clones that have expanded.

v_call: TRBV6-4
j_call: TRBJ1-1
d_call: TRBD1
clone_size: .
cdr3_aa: CASRRDSAVPGKAFF
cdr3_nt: TGTGCCAGCAGACGGGACAGCGCAGTACCCGGGAAAGCTTTCTTT

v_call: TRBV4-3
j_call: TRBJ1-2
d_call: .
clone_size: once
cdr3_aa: CASSPSPGGQGNYGYTF
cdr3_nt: TGCGCCAGCAGCCCCTCCCCCGGGGGCCAGGGGAACTATGGCTACACCTTC

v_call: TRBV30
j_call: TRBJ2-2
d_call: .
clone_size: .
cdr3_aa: CAWRKFRNTGELFF
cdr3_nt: TGTGCCTGGAGAAAATTCAGGAACACCGGGGAGCTGTTTTTT

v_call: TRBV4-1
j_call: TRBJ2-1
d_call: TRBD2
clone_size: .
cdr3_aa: CASSQDQRGGGEQFF
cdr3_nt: TGCGCCAGCAGCCAAGATCAGCGGGGGGGCGGTGAGCAGTTCTTC

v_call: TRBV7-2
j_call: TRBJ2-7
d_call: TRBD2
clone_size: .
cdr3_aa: CASSLFLAGDYEQYF
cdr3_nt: TGTGCCAGCAGCTTGTTTCTGGCGGGGGACTACGAGCAGTACTTC

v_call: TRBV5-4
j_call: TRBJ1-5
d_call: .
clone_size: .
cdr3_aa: CASSSGGTSNGPQHF
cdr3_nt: TGTGCCAGCAGCTCCGGGGGCACCTCAAATGGGCCCCAGCATTTT

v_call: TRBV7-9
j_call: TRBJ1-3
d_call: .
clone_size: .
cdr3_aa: CASSSQGGSGNTIYF
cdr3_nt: TGTGCCAGCAGCTCACAGGGTGGATCTGGAAACACCATATATTTT

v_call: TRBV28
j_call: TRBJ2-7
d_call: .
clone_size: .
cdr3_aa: CASSSPDGSYEQYF
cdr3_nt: TGTGCCAGCAGTTCCCCCGACGGCTCCTACGAGCAGTACTTC

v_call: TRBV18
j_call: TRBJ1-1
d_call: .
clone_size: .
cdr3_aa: CASSPPSALNTEAFF
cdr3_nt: TGTGCCAGCTCACCACCGTCAGCCTTGAACACTGAAGCTTTCTTT

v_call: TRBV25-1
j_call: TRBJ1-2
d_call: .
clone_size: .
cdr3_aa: CASSAGGGYGYTF
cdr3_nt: TGTGCCAGCAGTGCCGGGGGCGGCTATGGCTACACCTTC

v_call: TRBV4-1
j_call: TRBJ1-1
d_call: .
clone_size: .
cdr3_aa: CASSQDDGSTEAFF
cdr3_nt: TGCGCCAGCAGCCAAGACGATGGTAGCACTGAAGCTTTCTTT

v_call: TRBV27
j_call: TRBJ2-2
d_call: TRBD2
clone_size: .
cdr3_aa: CASSRGLAEANTGELFF
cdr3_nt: TGTGCCAGCAGCCGAGGACTAGCGGAGGCGAACACCGGGGAGCTGTTTTTT

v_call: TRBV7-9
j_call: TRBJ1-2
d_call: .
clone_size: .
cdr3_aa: CASSWGTEANYGYTF
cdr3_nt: TGTGCCAGCAGCTGGGGGACGGAAGCTAACTATGGCTACACCTTC

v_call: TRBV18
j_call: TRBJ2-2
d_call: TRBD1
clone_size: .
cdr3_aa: CASSPNPGTGGSGELFF
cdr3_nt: TGTGCCAGCTCACCGAACCCCGGGACAGGGGGCTCCGGGGAGCTGTTTTTT

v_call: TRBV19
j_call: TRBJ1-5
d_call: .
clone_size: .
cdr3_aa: CASSIEGYQPQHF
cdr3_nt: TGTGCCAGTAGTATAGAGGGTTATCAGCCCCAGCATTTT

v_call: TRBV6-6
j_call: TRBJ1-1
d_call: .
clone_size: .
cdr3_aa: CASKLQGWSTEAFF
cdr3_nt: TGTGCCAGCAAACTTCAGGGATGGAGTACTGAAGCTTTCTTT

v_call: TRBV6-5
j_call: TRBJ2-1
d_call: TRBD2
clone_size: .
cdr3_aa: CASSLAGGEQFF
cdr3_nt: TGTGCCAGCAGTTTAGCGGGGGGGGAGCAGTTCTTC

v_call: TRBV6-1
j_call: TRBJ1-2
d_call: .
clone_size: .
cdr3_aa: CASSEALIYGYTF
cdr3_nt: TGTGCCAGCAGTGAAGCCCTGATATATGGCTACACCTTC

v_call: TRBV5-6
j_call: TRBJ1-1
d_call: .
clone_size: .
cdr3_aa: CASSFVVRNTEAFF
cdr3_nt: TGTGCCAGCAGCTTCGTGGTTAGGAACACTGAAGCTTTCTTT

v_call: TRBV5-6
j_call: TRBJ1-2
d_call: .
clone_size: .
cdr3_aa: CASSLPENYGYTF
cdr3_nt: TGTGCCAGCAGCTTGCCCGAGAACTATGGCTACACCTTC

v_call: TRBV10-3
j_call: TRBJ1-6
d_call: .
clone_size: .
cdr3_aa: CAIGEGANSPLHF
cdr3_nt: TGTGCCATCGGGGAAGGCGCGAATTCACCCCTCCACTTT

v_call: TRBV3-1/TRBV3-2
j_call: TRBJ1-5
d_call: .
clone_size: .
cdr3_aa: CASSQDPNQPQHF
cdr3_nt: TGTGCCAGCAGCCAAGATCCGAATCAGCCCCAGCATTTT

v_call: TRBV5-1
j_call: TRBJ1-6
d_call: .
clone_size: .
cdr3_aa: CASSQGRESPLHF
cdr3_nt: TGCGCCAGCAGCCAGGGTCGGGAATCACCCCTCCACTTT

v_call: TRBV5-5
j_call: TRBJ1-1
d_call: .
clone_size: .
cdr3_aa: CASSLIQLNTEAFF
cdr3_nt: TGTGCCAGCAGTCTCATTCAGTTGAACACTGAAGCTTTCTTT

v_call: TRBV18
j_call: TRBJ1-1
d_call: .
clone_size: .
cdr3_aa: CASSPMGRSQNTEAFF
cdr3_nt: TGTGCCAGCTCACCAATGGGGAGGTCGCAGAACACTGAAGCTTTCTTT

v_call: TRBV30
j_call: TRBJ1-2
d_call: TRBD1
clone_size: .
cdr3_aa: CAWSRQGYGYTF
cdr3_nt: TGTGCCTGGAGTAGACAGGGGTATGGCTACACCTTC

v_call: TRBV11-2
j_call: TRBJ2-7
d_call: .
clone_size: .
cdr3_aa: CASSLGFSSYEQYF
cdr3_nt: TGTGCCAGCAGCTTAGGCTTCAGCTCCTACGAGCAGTACTTC

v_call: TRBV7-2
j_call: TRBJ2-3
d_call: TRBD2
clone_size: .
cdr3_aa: CASSRLAGGMDTQYF
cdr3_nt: TGTGCCAGCAGTAGACTAGCGGGGGGTATGGATACGCAGTATTTT

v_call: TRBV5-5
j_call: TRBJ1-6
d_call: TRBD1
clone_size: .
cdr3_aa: CASSLTGAGNSPLHF
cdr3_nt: TGTGCCAGCAGCTTAACAGGGGCGGGTAATTCACCCCTCCACTTT

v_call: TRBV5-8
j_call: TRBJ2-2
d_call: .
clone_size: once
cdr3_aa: CASSLVRAGELFF
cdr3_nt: TGTGCCAGCAGCTTGGTTCGGGCCGGGGAGCTGTTTTTT

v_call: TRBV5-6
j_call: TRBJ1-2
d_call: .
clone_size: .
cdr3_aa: CASSLVGRSNYGYTF
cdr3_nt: TGTGCCAGCAGCTTGGTGGGACGCTCCAACTATGGCTACACCTTC

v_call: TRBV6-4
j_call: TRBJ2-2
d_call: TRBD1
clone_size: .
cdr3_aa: CASSPGQGYGELFF
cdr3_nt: TGTGCCAGCTCCCCGGGACAGGGGTACGGGGAGCTGTTTTTT

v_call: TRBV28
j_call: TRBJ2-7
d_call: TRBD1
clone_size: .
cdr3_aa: CASSLDRVKEQYF
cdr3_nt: TGTGCCAGCAGTTTGGACAGGGTGAAGGAGCAGTACTTC

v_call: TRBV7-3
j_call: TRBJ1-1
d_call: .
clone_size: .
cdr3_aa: CASSRGAYDTEAFF
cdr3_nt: TGTGCCAGCAGCCGAGGGGCCTATGACACTGAAGCTTTCTTT

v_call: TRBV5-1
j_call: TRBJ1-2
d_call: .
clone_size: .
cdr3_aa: CASSFSGDGYGYTF
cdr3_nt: TGCGCCAGCAGCTTCTCAGGGGATGGGTATGGCTACACCTTC

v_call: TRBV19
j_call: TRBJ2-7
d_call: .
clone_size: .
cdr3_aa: CASTPGTGYYEQYF
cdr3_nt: TGTGCCAGTACCCCCGGGACTGGATACTACGAGCAGTACTTC

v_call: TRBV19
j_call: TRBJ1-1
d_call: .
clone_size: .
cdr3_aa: CASSIGGYTEAFF
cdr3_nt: TGTGCCAGTAGTATAGGGGGGTACACTGAAGCTTTCTTT

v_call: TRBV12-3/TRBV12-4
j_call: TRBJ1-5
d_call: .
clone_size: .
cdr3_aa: CASSFFENQPQHF
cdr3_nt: TGTGCCAGCAGTTTTTTCGAGAATCAGCCCCAGCATTTT

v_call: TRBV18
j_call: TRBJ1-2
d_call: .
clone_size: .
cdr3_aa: CASSSLRAGDYGYTF
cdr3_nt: TGTGCCAGCTCATCTCTCAGGGCGGGGGACTATGGCTACACCTTC

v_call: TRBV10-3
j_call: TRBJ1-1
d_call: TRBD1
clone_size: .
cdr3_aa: CAISGSSGQAEAFF
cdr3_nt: TGTGCCATCAGTGGATCATCGGGACAGGCAGAAGCTTTCTTT

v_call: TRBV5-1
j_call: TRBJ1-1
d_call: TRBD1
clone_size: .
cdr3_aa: CASSLAHRGDTEAFF
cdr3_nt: TGCGCCAGCAGCTTGGCCCACAGGGGCGACACTGAAGCTTTCTTT

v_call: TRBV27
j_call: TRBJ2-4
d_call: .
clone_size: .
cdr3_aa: CASSDSGLAKNIQYF
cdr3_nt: TGTGCCAGCAGTGACAGCGGTCTAGCCAAAAACATTCAGTACTTC

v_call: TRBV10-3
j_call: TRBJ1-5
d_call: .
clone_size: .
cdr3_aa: CATRGGTIYSNQPQHF
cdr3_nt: TGTGCCACCAGGGGAGGGACCATCTATAGCAATCAGCCCCAGCATTTT

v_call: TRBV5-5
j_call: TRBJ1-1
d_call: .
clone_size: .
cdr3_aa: CASSPRRWDTEAFF
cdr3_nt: TGTGCCAGCAGCCCCAGACGTTGGGACACTGAAGCTTTCTTT

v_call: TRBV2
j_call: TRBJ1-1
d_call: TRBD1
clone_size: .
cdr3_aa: CASMGTGITEAFF
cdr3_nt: TGTGCCAGCATGGGGACAGGGATCACTGAAGCTTTCTTT

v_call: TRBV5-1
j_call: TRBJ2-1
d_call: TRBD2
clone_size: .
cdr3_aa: CASSPGTSGGARYNEQFF
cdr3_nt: TGCGCCAGCAGCCCGGGGACTAGCGGGGGGGCAAGGTACAATGAGCAGTTCTTC

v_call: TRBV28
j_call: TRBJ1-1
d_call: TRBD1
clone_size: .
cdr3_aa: CASSRQGLNTEAFF
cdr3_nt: TGTGCCAGCAGTCGACAGGGGTTGAACACTGAAGCTTTCTTT

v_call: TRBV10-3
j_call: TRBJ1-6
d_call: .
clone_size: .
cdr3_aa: CAISDRGDNSPLHF
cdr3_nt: TGTGCCATCAGTGACAGGGGAGATAATTCACCCCTCCACTTT

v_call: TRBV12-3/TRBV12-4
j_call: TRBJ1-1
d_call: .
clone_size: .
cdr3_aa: CASSFAGKTEAFF
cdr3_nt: TGTGCCAGCAGTTTTGCAGGGAAGACTGAAGCTTTCTTT

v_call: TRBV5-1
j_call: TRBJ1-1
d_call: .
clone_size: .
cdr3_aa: CASSPGHLNTEAFF
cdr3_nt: TGCGCCAGCAGCCCCGGACACTTGAACACTGAAGCTTTCTTT

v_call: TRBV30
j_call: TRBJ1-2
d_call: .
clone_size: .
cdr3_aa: CAWLIPPSYGYTF
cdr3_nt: TGTGCCTGGTTAATTCCCCCCTCCTATGGCTACACCTTC

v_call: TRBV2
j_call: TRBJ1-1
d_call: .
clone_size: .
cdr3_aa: CASKVSANTEAFF
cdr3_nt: TGTGCCAGCAAGGTTTCGGCGAACACTGAAGCTTTCTTT

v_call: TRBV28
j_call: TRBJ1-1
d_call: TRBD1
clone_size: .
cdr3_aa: CASRTHTGETEAFF
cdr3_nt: TGTGCCAGCAGGACTCATACAGGGGAGACTGAAGCTTTCTTT

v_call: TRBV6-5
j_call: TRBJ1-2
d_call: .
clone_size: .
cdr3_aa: CASSPQAYGYTF
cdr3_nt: TGTGCCAGCAGCCCACAGGCCTATGGCTACACCTTC

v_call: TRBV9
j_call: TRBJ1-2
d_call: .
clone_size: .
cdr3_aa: CASSVGLNSERGYTF
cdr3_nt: TGTGCCAGCAGCGTAGGGTTAAACAGTGAGCGGGGCTACACCTTC